This TCR beta chain was recovered during a study of T cell responses to AZD1222 COVID-19 vaccine (TCRdb year 2021). For context, the study as a whole: Because spike-specific TCR depth and breadth did not differ between the two schedules, AZD1222 recipients who got a second dose at roughly 4 weeks were pooled with those who got a second dose at roughly 12 weeks. A total of approximately 250 trial participants underwent TCR sequencing, of whom around 210 had received two doses of AZD1222 and about 25 had received two doses of the MenACWY control vaccine. Enrollment into the trials was organized by age into subgroups of 18-55, 56-69 and 70-plus years, and those subgroups contained around 150, 28 and 57 TCR-sequenced participants, respectively.

The label giving this sample's time point can be read as: baseline before first vaccination. Samples from vaccinated people were obtained from the UK trials COV001 and COV002, which included a single-blind randomized controlled phase 2/3 trial of AZD1222 (ChAdOx1 nCoV-19) in healthy adults. For TCRbeta chain sequencing, PBMC samples from trial participants were taken at day 0 and at day 28 after the second dose. In the case of this clone: Its antigen target is currently unknown. No much larger clonotype is one base removed from it; base qualities were not supplied.

The CDR3 regions of human TCRbeta chains were analyzed by immunosequencing. As for how the authors treated the data: Repertoire TCRs were matched against a reference library of SARS-CoV-2-specific TCRs generated with the MIRA antigen-specificity platform. Breadth meant the fraction of unique TCRs that were SARS-CoV-2-associated, whereas depth meant the fraction of total T cells that were SARS-CoV-2-associated. Using the MIRA data, each spike-specific TCR was assigned both to the spike region to which the TCR was reactive and to a CD4 or CD8 class. Log10-transformed breadth and depth values were compared by one-way ANOVA with Sidak's multiple comparisons tests. TCRdb provides this immuneACCESS table in a form limited to in-frame rearrangements. Some clones are lacking; in checked studies, under half of them reflect an unresolved V gene, and why the rest are absent is not known. The V and J calls and the clone size are those of that table, but D and trimming were determined from the DNA. In this sample the table shows 100,000 to 150,000 clones, around 87% of which occur a single time. The ten top clones hold 8.5% to 12% of the sample.

Study-wide conclusions, independent of this receptor: Because no day 14 peak-response samples were available, repertoires were characterized only after the peak T cell response. The 56-69-year group was small, and its depth increase did not reach significance, likely because of low power. Nearly half of unique spike-specific TCRs reportedly recognized epitopes outside regions mutated in the B.1.351 and B.1.1.7 variants. Conclusions about previously exposed vaccinees are limited because only 6 or 7 AZD1222 recipients were SARS-CoV-2 seropositive at baseline. Vaccine-associated CD4 TCRs spanned the whole spike protein, with dominant responses in regions 160-218 and 743-854. Participants were mostly white British and included more females than males, and it was suggested by the authors that clonal diversity may have been underestimated. After two AZD1222 doses, both the breadth and the depth of spike-specific TCRs were significantly higher than at day 0 and than in MenACWY recipients.

V loses 1 base, J loses 10 bases, and the germline ends lie 13 bases apart. The germline V gene gives CDR1 as SGHTA and CDR2 as FQGTGA. Spanning cysteine to phenylalanine, the CDR3 consists of 13 amino acids. Just CDR3 DNA is preserved here, 39 bases in frame from base 1. This specimen consisted of peripheral blood, obtained on day 0 of AZD1222 vaccination. Recombination joined TRBV7-3 with TRBJ1-1, with no D gene named confidently. This TCR derives from an adult in good health. The DNA sequence is as follows: TGTGCCAGCAGCTTAAATAGTGGGTTTCCAGCTTTCTTT. Translation gives CASSLNSGFPAFF. Reference TRBV7-3 and TRBJ1-1 genes cover what lies past the CDR3, so the full variable domain is GAGVSQTPSNKVTEKGKYVELRCDPISGHTALYWYRQSLGQGPEFLIYFQGTGAADDSGLPNDRFFAVRPEGSVSTLKIQRTERGDSAVYLCASSLNSGFPAFFGQGTRLTVV.